This entry concerns a single T cell receptor beta chain. The antigen is unknown. The sample originates from a study of T cells in localized non-small cell lung cancer. Study-wide results and limits: Among the top 100 tumor clones, a median around 57 appeared in adjacent lung.

V gave up 0 bases and J gave up 2 bases, with 14 bases separating them. The CDR3 spans 16 residues. Germline V CDR1 and CDR2: MNHEY, SVGAGI. The assay was immunoSEQ multiplex PCR, and TCRdb's table has in-frame clones only and misses some. The sample contains some 20,000 clones, about 90% of which appear only once. The J gene is TRBJ2-7, the V gene TRBV6-5, with D unresolved. The origin of this receptor is a woman aged 40-70 years with stage I lung adenocarcinoma. Sequenced material: peripheral blood, taken before any cancer treatment. The chain's CDR3 is CASSYSVGSRTYEQYF. The CDR3 DNA reads TGTGCCAGCAGTTACTCGGTGGGCAGCCGAACCTACGAGCAGTACTTC.